The T cell receptor beta chain under discussion was sequenced for a study of blood T cell repertoires in COVID-19. Overall study context: Researchers got acute and convalescent COVID-19 samples from the United States, Italy and Spain. In each case, the material was cDNA or gDNA derived from T cells, B-cell-depleted T cells, or PBMCs.

Trimming took 5 bases from V and 6 from J; bases not matched to a gene: 6. There are 15 residues in the CDR3. The germline V gene encodes CDR1 SEHNR and CDR2 FQNEAQ (reference sequence). Per the original methods: Amplification of reference gene primers was used by the study to estimate nucleated cell counts. Sequencing was performed with immunoSEQ multiplex PCR; in TCRdb, only in-frame clones are kept and a portion is missing. The DNA was the basis for D and trimming; V, J and clone size are from that table. The sample lists around 78,000 clones, 82% occurring once. The J gene is TRBJ1-6, the V gene TRBV7-9; 8 bases are a match to TRBD1. The specimen sequenced was peripheral blood. The source of this sequence is a human donor in a cohort sampled during active COVID-19. The CDR3: CASSQDRVGNSPLHF. Written as DNA, the CDR3 is TGTGCCAGCAGCCAGGACAGGGTCGGTAATTCACCCCTCCACTTT.